The 7 T cell receptor beta chains below were found in one sample sequenced in a study of T cells in Graves' hyperthyroidism and ophthalmopathy. Amplification of TCR beta CDR3 regions was performed using RNA transcripts as template. The HTBI set primed first-round TCR CDR3 RT-PCR. Via MiXCR, TCRdb re-called the multiplex PCR reads, giving one row per CDR3 protein. The sample has hundreds of thousands of distinct CDR3 sequences, approximately 42% seen once; the top ten hold under 8.5%. Sample: peripheral blood or thyroid tissue (not recorded which). These receptors originate from an adult man with Graves' disease, either hyperthyroidism or ophthalmopathy (not recorded which).

The genes are TRBV7-8 and TRBJ1-5; 11 nucleotides match TRBD1. CDR1 SGHVS and CDR2 FQNEAQ come from the germline V gene. J gave up 5 bases and V 4 bases, and 7 bases lay outside the gene matches. This CDR3 comprises 16 residues. The CDR3 DNA is TGTGCCAGCAGCTCCGGGACAGGGGGAATTCATCAGCCCCAGCATTTT. Protein sequence: CASSSGTGGIHQPQHF.

This clonotype appeared many times. V and J are TRBV19 and TRBJ1-5, with D hard to call. Germline V gene sequence: CDR1 LNHDA, CDR2 SQIVND (reference sequence). The V end lost 3 bases, the J end lost 10 bases, and 13 bases lay between the germline ends. The length of the CDR3 is 13 residues. Here the CDR3 reads CASSMAGITPQHF. The CDR3 region has the DNA TGTGCCAGTAGTATGGCAGGTATCACCCCCCAGCATTTT.

The J gene is TRBJ2-7, the V gene TRBV20-1; the match to TRBD1 covers 8 bases. The CDR3 is 15 amino acids. CDR1 is DFQATT and CDR2 is SNEGSKA in the germline V gene (reference sequence). Trimming removed 5 bases from V and 0 bases from J; junction bases left unmatched: 9. CDR3 loop: CSAYGQGGSSYEQYF. The DNA of the CDR3 is TGCAGTGCTTATGGACAGGGAGGTTCCTCCTACGAGCAGTACTTC.

J is TRBJ1-4 and V is TRBV29-1; the D gene is possibly TRBD1 (5 bases). The CDR3 loop spans 14 amino acids. Trimming stripped 7 bases from V and 8 bases from J, with 20 bases between. Looked up from germline, CDR1 is SQVTM and CDR2 is ANQGSEA. The CDR3: CSDRGAGVREKLFF. DNA of the CDR3: TGCAGCGACCGCGGGGCCGGGGTTCGAGAAAAACTGTTTTTT.

This clonotype was observed at least ten times. Mismatch with germline at one junction end may stem from a read error. This chain uses TRBV19 with TRBJ1-1; 9 bases fit TRBD1. Germline loops: CDR1 LNHDA, CDR2 SQIVND (reference sequence). The CDR3 sequence is 13 residues long. This CDR3 reads CASSMTGGTEAFF. The CDR3 DNA reads as TGTGCCAGCAGTATGACAGGGGGCACTGAAGCTTTCTTT.

This clonotype was observed at least ten times. This chain links TRBV10-3 with TRBJ1-1; D unclear. With 0 bases removed from V and 6 bases from J, the gap between germline ends came to 11 bases. CDR1 and CDR2 (germline): ENHRY, SYGVKD. This CDR3 is 14 amino acids long. CDR3 residues: CAISESVLRPEAFF. CDR3 sequence (DNA): TGTGCCATCAGTGAGTCCGTCCTAAGGCCTGAAGCTTTCTTT.

A remark on this clonotype: The junction departs from germline at one end; a sequencing error may be responsible. The J gene is TRBJ2-2, the V gene TRBV20-1; 8 bases fit TRBD2. In germline, CDR1 is DFQATT, CDR2 SNEGSKA (reference sequence). The CDR3 spans 16 residues. The CDR3 coding sequence is TGCAATGCTAGAGATCTGTTGCGGGGGGTCACCGGGGAGCTGTTTTTT. Its protein product is CNARDLLRGVTGELFF.